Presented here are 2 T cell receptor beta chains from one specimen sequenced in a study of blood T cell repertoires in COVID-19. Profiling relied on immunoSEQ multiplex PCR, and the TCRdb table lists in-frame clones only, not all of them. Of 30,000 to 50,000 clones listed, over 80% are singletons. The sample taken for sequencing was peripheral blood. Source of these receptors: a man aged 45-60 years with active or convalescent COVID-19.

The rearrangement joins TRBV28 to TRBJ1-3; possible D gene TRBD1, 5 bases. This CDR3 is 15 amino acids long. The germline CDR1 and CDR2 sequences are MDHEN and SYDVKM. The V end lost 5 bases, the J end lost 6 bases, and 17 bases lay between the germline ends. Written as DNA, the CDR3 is TGTGCCAGCAGTCTCCGGGGGGGTCCAAAAAACACCATATATTTT. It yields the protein CASSLRGGPKNTIYF.

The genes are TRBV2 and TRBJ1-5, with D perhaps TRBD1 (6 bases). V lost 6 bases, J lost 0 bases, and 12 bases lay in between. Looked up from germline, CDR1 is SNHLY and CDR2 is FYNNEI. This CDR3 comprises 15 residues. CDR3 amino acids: CASRKGDYSNQPQHF. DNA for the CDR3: TGTGCCAGCAGGAAGGGGGATTATAGCAATCAGCCCCAGCATTTT.